This T cell receptor beta chain came from a study of T cell changes during pregnancy in multiple sclerosis. The repertoire was sequenced with immunoSEQ multiplex PCR; TCRdb's copy has only in-frame clones and lacks some. The sample contains 50,000 or so clones, 93% of which appear only once. Unmatched junction bases numbered 13, after V lost 8 bases and J lost 0 bases. This CDR3 spans 17 amino acids. CDR1 and CDR2 (germline): MGHRA, YSYEKL. The clonotype comes from a female donor with multiple sclerosis, enrolled in a pregnancy study. Sequencing was performed on CD8+ T cells from peripheral blood mononuclear cells, taken after pregnancy. The J gene is TRBJ1-1, the V gene TRBV4-1; 9 positions match TRBD1. CDR3 DNA: TGCGCCAGCGCACCGACAGGGGGGCAACCCATGAACACTGAAGCTTTCTTT. Translating gives CASAPTGGQPMNTEAFF.